Below, 29 T cell receptor beta chains from the same sample are listed, as sequenced in a study of blood T cell repertoires in COVID-19. The data were produced by immunoSEQ multiplex PCR, yet TCRdb's version contains in-frame clones alone and is incomplete. Among roughly 37,000 clones listed, approximately 80% were seen once. Source material: peripheral blood. The receptors derive from a human donor in a cohort sampled during active COVID-19.

The chain couples TRBV6-5 to TRBJ2-1; D uncertain. Germline assignment: CDR1 MNHEY and CDR2 SVGAGI. There are 11 residues in the CDR3. Trimming pared 7 bases from V and 6 bases from J, leaving 7 bases between. The CDR3 coding sequence is TGTGCCAGCACTAGAGGCAATGAGCAGTTCTTC. It codes for CASTRGNEQFF.

The rearrangement uses TRBV12-3 or TRBV12-4 and TRBJ2-1, with 7 bases lining up with TRBD2. With V trimmed by 4 bases and J by 9 bases, 6 bases remained unmatched. The CDR3 loop spans 13 amino acids. CDR3 DNA: TGTGCCAGCAGTTCTTACCCGGGGGGTGAGCAGTTCTTC. Encoded protein: CASSSYPGGEQFF.

The rearrangement links TRBV6-6 to TRBJ1-6; D gene uncertain. This CDR3 spans 14 amino acids. Germline assignment: CDR1 MNHNY and CDR2 SVGAGI (reference sequence). Trimming left V 4 bases short and J 7 bases short, with 11 bases between. For the CDR3, the DNA is TGTGCCAGCAGTTTTGGCGGTGGGAATTCACCCCTCCACTTT. Translated: CASSFGGGNSPLHF.

This chain's CDR3 is CASRGVTGANQPQHF. CDR3 bases: TGTGCCAGCCGGGGAGTAACAGGGGCGAATCAGCCCCAGCATTTT. This rearrangement joins TRBV5-8 to TRBJ1-5; 7 bases are a match to TRBD1. From germline, CDR1 is SGHTS and CDR2 YDEGEE. The trim removed 7 bases at V and 4 bases at J, leaving 11 bases unmatched. The CDR3 is 15 residues long.

The chain combines TRBV2 with TRBJ2-3, with D unresolved. V shed 7 bases and J shed 0 bases, with 11 bases lying between them. Germline V gene sequence: CDR1 SNHLY, CDR2 FYNNEI. CDR3 length equals 14 residues. DNA of the CDR3: TGTGCCAGCATCGAACTAACCAGCACAGATACGCAGTATTTT. Amino acid sequence: CASIELTSTDTQYF. Drawing the rest from reference TRBV2 and TRBJ2-3, the complete variable domain is EPEVTQTPSHQVTQMGQEVILRCVPISNHLYFYWYRQILGQKVEFLVSFYNNEISEKSEIFDDQFSVERPDGSNFTLKIRSTKLEDSAMYFCASIELTSTDTQYFGPGTRLTVL.

This chain links TRBV19 with TRBJ2-7; D is undetermined. Looked up from germline, CDR1 is LNHDA and CDR2 is SQIVND (reference sequence). The V and J ends lost 1 base and 0 bases respectively, with 7 bases between them. CDR3 length: 14 amino acids. The CDR3: CASSIVAVSYEQYF. In DNA form, the CDR3 reads TGTGCCAGTAGTATAGTGGCGGTCTCCTACGAGCAGTACTTC.

The chain employs TRBV5-1 and TRBJ2-6; possible D gene TRBD1, 6 bases. The CDR3 extends over 16 amino acids. Germline V lookup: CDR1 SGHRS, CDR2 YFSETQ. The V end lost 3 bases, the J end lost 0 bases, and 10 bases lay between the germline ends. This CDR3 reads CASSWGHSSGANVLTF. CDR3 sequence (DNA): TGCGCCAGCAGCTGGGGACACTCCTCTGGGGCCAACGTCCTGACTTTC. Using reference TRBV5-1 and TRBJ2-6 for the parts outside the CDR3, the full variable domain is KAGVTQTPRYLIKTRGQQVTLSCSPISGHRSVSWYQQTPGQGLQFLFEYFSETQRNKGNFPGRFSGRQFSNSRSEMNVSTLELGDSALYLCASSWGHSSGANVLTFGAGSRLTVL.

The genes are TRBV6-1 and TRBJ1-3; 7 positions agree with TRBD1. The germline V gene has CDR1 MNHNS and CDR2 SASEGT. The CDR3 runs 14 residues. Trimming took 8 bases from V and 0 from J; bases not matched to a gene: 4. CDR3 protein: CASLGTASGNTIYF. The CDR3 bases are TGTGCCAGCCTCGGGACAGCCTCTGGAAACACCATATATTTT.

The chain uses TRBV27 and TRBJ2-6, with D unclear. Germline V gene data show CDR1 as MNHEY and CDR2 as SMNVEV (reference sequence). Trimming pared 2 bases from V and 0 bases from J, leaving 5 bases between. The CDR3 is made up of 15 amino acids. CDR3: CASSLKYSGANVLTF. The CDR3 bases are TGTGCCAGCAGTTTAAAATACTCTGGGGCCAACGTCCTGACTTTC. Using reference TRBV27 and TRBJ2-6 for the parts outside the CDR3, the full variable domain is EAQVTQNPRYLITVTGKKLTVTCSQNMNHEYMSWYRQDPGLGLRQIYYSMNVEVTDKGDVPEGYKVSRKEKRNFPLILESPSPNQTSLYFCASSLKYSGANVLTFGAGSRLTVL.

The V call is TRBV11-2, the J call TRBJ2-7; 9 nucleotides line up with TRBD1. Trimming removed 5 bases from V and 4 bases from J; junction bases left unmatched: 6. Germline lookup yields CDR1 SGHAT and CDR2 FQNNGV. This CDR3 has 14 amino acids. CDR3 in DNA: TGTGCCAGCAGCCGGGACAGGGTAGCGTACGAGCAGTACTTC. It yields the protein CASSRDRVAYEQYF.

About this clone itself: This specimen includes other DNA sequences encoding the same CDR3. This chain joins TRBV5-1 and TRBJ2-1; 7 nucleotides agree with TRBD1. The CDR3 loop spans 13 amino acids. V dropped 4 bases and J dropped 4; count of bases not matched to a gene: 2. From germline, CDR1 is SGHRS and CDR2 YFSETQ. Written as DNA, the CDR3 is TGCGCCAGCAGCCTGGGACAGTACAATGAGCAGTTCTTC. Encoded protein: CASSLGQYNEQFF. The entire variable domain, with the rest obtained from reference TRBV5-1 and TRBJ2-1, is as follows: KAGVTQTPRYLIKTRGQQVTLSCSPISGHRSVSWYQQTPGQGLQFLFEYFSETQRNKGNFPGRFSGRQFSNSRSEMNVSTLELGDSALYLCASSLGQYNEQFFGPGTRLTVL.

This clone was detected only once. The gene calls are TRBV5-1 and TRBJ1-1; TRBD1 matches 9 bases. With 4 bases clipped from V and 3 bases from J, the junction kept 4 bases outside the gene matches. Germline CDR1 SGHRS, CDR2 YFSETQ. The CDR3 loop spans 14 amino acids. CDR3 loop: CASSLQGADTEAFF. The DNA for the CDR3 is TGCGCCAGCAGCCTACAGGGGGCCGACACTGAAGCTTTCTTT.

This chain connects TRBV28 to TRBJ1-1, with D possibly matching TRBD1 (6 bases). The CDR3 spans 15 residues. Trimming took off 2 bases at V and 3 bases at J, with 13 bases between the two ends. Germline CDR1 MDHEN, CDR2 SYDVKM. The CDR3 DNA reads TGTGCCAGCAGTTTAACGGGGGGGCTTTACACTGAAGCTTTCTTT. Its protein is CASSLTGGLYTEAFF.

The CDR3 DNA follows: TGCAGCGTGACCCCAGGGGGCATCTATGGCTACACCTTC. Translating gives CSVTPGGIYGYTF. The chain couples TRBV29-1 to TRBJ1-2; 8 bases align to TRBD1. Germline loops: CDR1 SQVTM, CDR2 ANQGSEA. The CDR3 has 13 amino acids. The J segment lost 4 bases and the V segment lost 6 bases, leaving 7 bases of the junction unmatched. Looking up the rest from reference TRBV29-1 and TRBJ1-2 gives the full variable domain: SAVISQKPSRDICQRGTSLTIQCQVDSQVTMMFWYRQQPGQSLTLIATANQGSEATYESGFVIDKFPISRPNLTFSTLTVSNMSPEDSSIYLCSVTPGGIYGYTFGSGTRLTVV.

The chain is built from TRBV7-2 and TRBJ2-1; D is possibly TRBD1 (6 bases). Deletions cut 4 bases from V and 0 bases from J, with 7 bases between. This CDR3 is 14 amino acids long. Germline assignment: CDR1 SGHTA and CDR2 FQGNSA. The CDR3 reads CASSYRDSYNEQFF. In DNA, the CDR3 is TGTGCCAGCAGCTACAGGGACTCCTACAATGAGCAGTTCTTC.

In its sample, this clone was seen once. This chain connects TRBV7-2 to TRBJ2-2; D perhaps matches TRBD1 (6 bases). In germline, CDR1 is SGHTA, CDR2 FQGNSA. This CDR3 has 15 amino acids. V lost 2 bases, J lost 7 bases, and 14 bases lay in between. The CDR3 sequence is CASSLFQGFVGELFF. CDR3 coding DNA: TGTGCCAGCAGCTTATTCCAGGGGTTTGTCGGGGAGCTGTTTTTT.

The chain employs TRBV9 and TRBJ2-5, with D unclear. Trimming pared 2 bases from V and 2 bases from J, leaving 13 bases between. The CDR3 runs to 15 residues. Germline V gene data show CDR1 as SGDLS and CDR2 as YYNGEE. CDR3 sequence: CASSVSGQIQETQYF. The DNA of the CDR3 is TGTGCCAGCAGCGTCTCAGGTCAAATACAAGAGACCCAGTACTTC.

The CDR3: CASSSGRTSGADTQYF. For the CDR3, the DNA is TGTGCCAGCAGTTCGGGGCGGACTAGCGGGGCAGATACGCAGTATTTT. J is TRBJ2-3 and V is TRBV27; 12 bases map to TRBD2. V trimming: 4 bases; J trimming: 4 bases; junction bases outside the gene matches: 6. The germline gives CDR1 MNHEY, CDR2 SMNVEV (reference sequence). The CDR3 runs to 16 residues.

The J gene is TRBJ2-1, the V gene TRBV28, with 8 bases aligning to TRBD2. This CDR3 is 16 amino acids long. The germline V gene has CDR1 MDHEN and CDR2 SYDVKM. The ends lost 4 bases at V and 1 base at J; junction bases unmatched: 6. The DNA of the CDR3 is TGTGCCAGCAGTTATGAGGGCGGGGGGTCCTACAATGAGCAGTTCTTC. This codes for CASSYEGGGSYNEQFF.

V and J are TRBV19 and TRBJ2-7; tentative D call: TRBD1 (7 bases). Per the germline V gene, CDR1 is LNHDA and CDR2 is SQIVND (reference sequence). The CDR3 contains 16 residues. Trimming took off 6 bases at V and 3 bases at J, with 21 bases between the two ends. CDR3 residues: CASRSGDSRAGYEQYF. The CDR3 coding sequence is TGTGCCAGTAGGTCGGGGGACAGCCGAGCGGGCTACGAGCAGTACTTC.

This chain links TRBV27 with TRBJ2-3; D might be TRBD1 (5 bases). Looked up from germline, CDR1 is MNHEY and CDR2 is SMNVEV (reference sequence). The V end was cut by 7 bases, the J end by 2 bases, with 13 bases between. This CDR3 is 14 amino acids long. The CDR3 DNA sequence: TGTGCCAGCACTGAGGCCAGGGACACAGATACGCAGTATTTT. Protein product: CASTEARDTDTQYF.

The rearrangement links TRBV7-9 to TRBJ1-4; D remains ambiguous. The CDR3 sequence is 14 residues long. V was shortened by 3 bases and J by 4 bases, with 9 bases between the two germline ends. The germline V gene encodes CDR1 SEHNR and CDR2 FQNEAQ (reference sequence). CDR3 nucleotide sequence: TGTGCCAGCAGCTTTTCGGAGATTAATGAAAAACTGTTTTTT. Protein sequence: CASSFSEINEKLFF.

The CDR3 sequence: CAWSSKGARGGELFF. The CDR3 nucleotides read TGTGCCTGGAGTTCGAAGGGGGCCCGAGGAGGGGAGCTGTTTTTT. This chain connects TRBV30 to TRBJ2-2, with 7 bases fitting TRBD1. Trimming took 2 bases from V and 8 from J; bases not matched to a gene: 11. The CDR3 contains 15 residues. Germline-derived CDR1 and CDR2 are GTSNPN and SVGIG (reference sequence).

The chain combines TRBV9 with TRBJ1-6; no firm D call. Germline CDR1 reads SGDLS; CDR2 reads YYNGEE. The CDR3 is made up of 13 amino acids. The CDR3 DNA sequence: TGTGCGACTAGCGCGGCAGTAAATTCACCCCTCCACTTT. This encodes CATSAAVNSPLHF.

The table lists this clone with a few counts. The CDR3 reads CASSIGLAGGPETQYF. The CDR3 nucleotides are TGCGCCAGCAGCATAGGACTAGCGGGGGGGCCGGAGACCCAGTACTTC. The V and J genes are TRBV5-1 and TRBJ2-5; 15 bases are shared with TRBD2. V lost 4 bases and J lost 5; bases outside the gene matches: 6. Germline values: CDR1 SGHRS, CDR2 YFSETQ. The CDR3 is 16 residues long.

This rearrangement joins TRBV4-3 to TRBJ2-1, with 12 bases that match TRBD1. This CDR3 region has 19 residues. V was clipped by 1 base and J by 2 bases; unmatched bases: 9. Germline values: CDR1 LGHNA, CDR2 YSLEER. CDR3 in DNA: TGCGCCAGCAGCCAAGCTGGGACAGGGGGCGTCGGGGCCTACAATGAGCAGTTCTTC. Translation: CASSQAGTGGVGAYNEQFF.

This clone was observed a single time. The chain uses TRBV19 and TRBJ1-1; 7 nucleotides line up with TRBD1. The CDR3 has 15 amino acids. The J segment lost 2 bases and the V segment lost 5 bases, leaving 8 bases of the junction unmatched. Germline V gene sequence: CDR1 LNHDA, CDR2 SQIVND (reference sequence). In DNA form, the CDR3 reads TGTGCCAGTAGTCCGATGACAGGGAGAAACACTGAAGCTTTCTTT. As protein: CASSPMTGRNTEAFF.

V gene TRBV27 combines with J gene TRBJ1-4; the D is unclear. Trimming pared 3 bases from V and 6 bases from J, leaving 11 bases between. Germline values: CDR1 MNHEY, CDR2 SMNVEV (reference sequence). The CDR3 is 14 residues long. This CDR3 reads CASSLRQSYEKLFF. The CDR3 region has the DNA TGTGCCAGCAGTTTGAGGCAGTCATATGAAAAACTGTTTTTT. Full variable domain (outside the CDR3, taken from reference TRBV27 and TRBJ1-4): EAQVTQNPRYLITVTGKKLTVTCSQNMNHEYMSWYRQDPGLGLRQIYYSMNVEVTDKGDVPEGYKVSRKEKRNFPLILESPSPNQTSLYFCASSLRQSYEKLFFGSGTQLSVL.

V is TRBV3-1 (or the pseudogene TRBV3-2) and J is TRBJ2-5; 10 nucleotides match TRBD1. This CDR3 is 15 amino acids long. With V trimmed by 4 bases and J by 3 bases, 5 bases remained unmatched. From germline, CDR1 is LGHDT and CDR2 YNNKEL (reference sequence). The CDR3 region is CASSRPGTGEETQYF. The CDR3 nucleotides are TGTGCCAGCAGCCGACCCGGGACAGGGGAAGAGACCCAGTACTTC.